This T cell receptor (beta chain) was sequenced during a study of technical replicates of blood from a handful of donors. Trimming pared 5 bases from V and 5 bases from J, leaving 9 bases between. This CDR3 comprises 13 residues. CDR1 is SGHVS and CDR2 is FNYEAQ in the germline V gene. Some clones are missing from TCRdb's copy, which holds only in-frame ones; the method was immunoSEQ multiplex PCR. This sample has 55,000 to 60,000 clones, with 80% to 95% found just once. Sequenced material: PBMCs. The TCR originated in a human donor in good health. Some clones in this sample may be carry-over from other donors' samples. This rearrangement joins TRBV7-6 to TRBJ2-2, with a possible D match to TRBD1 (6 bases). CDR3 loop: CASSGTGTGELFF. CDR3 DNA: TGTGCCAGCAGCGGAACAGGGACCGGGGAGCTGTTTTTT.